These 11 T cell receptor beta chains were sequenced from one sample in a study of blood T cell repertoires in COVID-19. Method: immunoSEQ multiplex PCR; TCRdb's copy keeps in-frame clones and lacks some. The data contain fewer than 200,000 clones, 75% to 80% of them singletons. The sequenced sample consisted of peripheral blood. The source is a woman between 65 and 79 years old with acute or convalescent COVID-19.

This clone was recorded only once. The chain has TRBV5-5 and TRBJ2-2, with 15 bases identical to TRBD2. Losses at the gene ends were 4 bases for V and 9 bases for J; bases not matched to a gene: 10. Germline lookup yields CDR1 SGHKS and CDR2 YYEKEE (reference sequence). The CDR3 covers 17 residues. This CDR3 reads CASSPGLAGGRDRELFF. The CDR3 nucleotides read TGTGCCAGCAGCCCCGGACTAGCGGGAGGGCGTGACCGGGAGCTGTTTTTT.

CDR3 in amino acids: CASSVGANRGYGYGYTF. CDR3 DNA sequence: TGTGCCAGCAGCGTAGGAGCGAACAGGGGTTACGGCTATGGCTACACCTTC. The chain couples TRBV7-9 to TRBJ1-2; TRBD1 agrees at 7 bases. Germline CDR1 and CDR2: SEHNR and FQNEAQ (reference sequence). This CDR3 has 17 amino acids. V was clipped by 5 bases and J by 4 bases; unmatched bases: 16. Full variable domain (missing parts from reference TRBV7-9 and TRBJ1-2): DTGVSQNPRHKITKRGQNVTFRCDPISEHNRLYWYRQTLGQGPEFLTYFQNEAQLEKSRLLSDRFSAERPKGSFSTLEIQRTEQGDSAMYLCASSVGANRGYGYGYTFGSGTRLTVV.

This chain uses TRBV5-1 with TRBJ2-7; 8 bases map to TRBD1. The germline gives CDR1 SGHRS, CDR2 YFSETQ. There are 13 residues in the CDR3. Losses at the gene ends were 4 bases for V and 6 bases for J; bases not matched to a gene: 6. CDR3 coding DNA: TGCGCCAGCAGCCCCCAAACAGGGGGCGAGCAGTACTTC. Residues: CASSPQTGGEQYF.

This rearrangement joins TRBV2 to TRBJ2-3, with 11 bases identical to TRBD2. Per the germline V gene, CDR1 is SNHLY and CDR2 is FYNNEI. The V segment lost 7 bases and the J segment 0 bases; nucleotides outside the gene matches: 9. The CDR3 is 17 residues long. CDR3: CASTKTGTSGSTDTQYF. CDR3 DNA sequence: TGTGCCAGCACTAAGACTGGGACTAGCGGCAGCACAGATACGCAGTATTTT.

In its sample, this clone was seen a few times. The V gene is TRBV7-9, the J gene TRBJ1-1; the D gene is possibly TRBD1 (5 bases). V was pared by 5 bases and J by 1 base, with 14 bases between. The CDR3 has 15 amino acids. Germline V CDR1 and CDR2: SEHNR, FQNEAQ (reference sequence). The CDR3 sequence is CASSHHQGGNTEAFF. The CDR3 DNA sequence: TGTGCCAGCAGCCATCACCAGGGCGGGAACACTGAAGCTTTCTTT. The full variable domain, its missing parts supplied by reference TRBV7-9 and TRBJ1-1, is DTGVSQNPRHKITKRGQNVTFRCDPISEHNRLYWYRQTLGQGPEFLTYFQNEAQLEKSRLLSDRFSAERPKGSFSTLEIQRTEQGDSAMYLCASSHHQGGNTEAFFGQGTRLTVV.

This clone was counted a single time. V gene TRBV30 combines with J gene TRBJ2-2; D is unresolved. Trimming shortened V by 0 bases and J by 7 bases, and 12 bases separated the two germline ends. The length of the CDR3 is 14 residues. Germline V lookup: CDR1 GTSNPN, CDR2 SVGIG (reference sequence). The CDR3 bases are TGTGCCTGGAGTGTATCAAACCCACACGGGGAGCTGTTTTTT. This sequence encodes CAWSVSNPHGELFF.

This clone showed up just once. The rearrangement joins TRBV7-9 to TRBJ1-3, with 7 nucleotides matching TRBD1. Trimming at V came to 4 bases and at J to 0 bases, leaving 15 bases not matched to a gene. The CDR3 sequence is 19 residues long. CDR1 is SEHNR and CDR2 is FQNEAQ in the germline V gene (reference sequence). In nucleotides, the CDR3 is TGTGCCAGCAGCTCGTCTACCTTCGGACAGGACTACTCTGGAAACACCATATATTTT. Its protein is CASSSSTFGQDYSGNTIYF.

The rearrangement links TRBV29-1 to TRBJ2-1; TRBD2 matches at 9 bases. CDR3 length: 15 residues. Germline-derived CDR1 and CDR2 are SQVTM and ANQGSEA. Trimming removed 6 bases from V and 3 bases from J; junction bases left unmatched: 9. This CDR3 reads CSVAIGLANYNEQFF. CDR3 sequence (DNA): TGCAGCGTGGCTATAGGACTAGCGAACTACAATGAGCAGTTCTTC.

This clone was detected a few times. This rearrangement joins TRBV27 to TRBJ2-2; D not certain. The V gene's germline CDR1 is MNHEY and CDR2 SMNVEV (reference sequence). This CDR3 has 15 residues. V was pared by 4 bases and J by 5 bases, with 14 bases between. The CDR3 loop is CASSSRLLATGELFF. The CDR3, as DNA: TGTGCCAGCAGTTCCCGTCTACTTGCGACCGGGGAGCTGTTTTTT.

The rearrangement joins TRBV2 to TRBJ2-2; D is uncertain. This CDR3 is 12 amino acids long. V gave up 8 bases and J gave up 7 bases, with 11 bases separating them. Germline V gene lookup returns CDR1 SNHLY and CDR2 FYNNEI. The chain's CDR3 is CASPSPGGELFF. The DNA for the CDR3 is TGTGCCAGCCCGTCCCCGGGCGGGGAGCTGTTTTTT.

This CDR3 reads CASSLPGQGDGYTF. The CDR3 nucleotides are TGTGCCAGCAGCCTACCGGGACAGGGGGATGGCTACACCTTC. V usage is TRBV14 and J usage is TRBJ1-2; 11 bases match TRBD1. CDR1 and CDR2 from the germline V gene are SGHDN and FVKESK. CDR3 length equals 14 residues. The V segment lost 4 bases and the J segment 6 bases; nucleotides outside the gene matches: 4.